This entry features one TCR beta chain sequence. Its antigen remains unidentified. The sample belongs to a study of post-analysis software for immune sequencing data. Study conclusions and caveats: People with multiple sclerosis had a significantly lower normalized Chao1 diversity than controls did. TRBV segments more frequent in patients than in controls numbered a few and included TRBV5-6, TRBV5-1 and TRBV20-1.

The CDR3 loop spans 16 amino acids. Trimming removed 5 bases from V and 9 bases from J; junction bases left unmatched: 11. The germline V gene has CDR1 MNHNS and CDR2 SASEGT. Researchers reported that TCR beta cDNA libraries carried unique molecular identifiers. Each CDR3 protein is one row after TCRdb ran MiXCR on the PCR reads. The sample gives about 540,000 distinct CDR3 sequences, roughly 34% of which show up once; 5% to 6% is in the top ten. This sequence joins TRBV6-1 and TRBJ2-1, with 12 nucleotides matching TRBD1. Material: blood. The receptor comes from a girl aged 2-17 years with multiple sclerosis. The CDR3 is CASSRRDRGLLSEQFF. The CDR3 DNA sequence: TGTGCCAGCAGTAGACGGGACAGGGGGCTCTTAAGTGAGCAGTTCTTC.